The 15 T cell receptor beta chains in this list originate from one sample, sequenced in a study of spatial heterogeneity in lung cancer. The time point is: sample taken at primary tumor resection. In each case, whole RNA from tumor, nontumor lung or frozen PBMC was sequenced unsorted. TCRdb fed the 5' RACE reads into MiXCR, producing one record per CDR3 protein. The profile shows under 20,000 distinct CDR3 sequences, about 20% of them singletons. Source: PBMCs, taken at surgery. The receptors come from a male donor with early-stage non-small cell lung cancer.

This clonotype was seen many times. V and J are TRBV5-1 and TRBJ1-1; D unresolved. V gave up 4 bases and J gave up 5 bases, with 18 bases separating them. Germline loops: CDR1 SGHRS, CDR2 YFSETQ. The CDR3 runs 15 residues. This CDR3 is CASSPDETSRTEAFF. CDR3 DNA sequence: TGCGCCAGCAGCCCGGACGAAACAAGTAGGACTGAAGCTTTCTTT.

A few counts support this clonotype. Here the CDR3 DNA reads TGTGCCAGCAGTTCACGGACAGGGTACTACGAGCAGTACTTC. This sequence encodes CASSSRTGYYEQYF. This sequence joins TRBV12-3 or TRBV12-4 and TRBJ2-7; 8 bases align to TRBD1. Germline trimming cut 4 bases from V and 3 bases from J; bases unmatched to any gene: 5. The CDR3 length is 14 residues.

This clonotype was seen at least ten times. The V and J genes are TRBV3-1 and TRBJ2-7; no clear D. Germline assignment: CDR1 LGHDT and CDR2 YNNKEL (reference sequence). V was clipped by 0 bases and J by 13 bases, with 16 bases between them. This CDR3 region has 13 residues. The DNA for the CDR3 is TGTGCCAGCAGCCAAGAAGGAATAGAGACACACTACTTC. This gives the protein CASSQEGIETHYF.

This clonotype occurred a few times. CDR3 in amino acids: CASSPKTGYNQPQHF. In DNA form, the CDR3 reads TGTGCCAGCAGCCCCAAGACAGGGTACAATCAGCCCCAGCATTTT. The chain recombines TRBV7-3 with TRBJ1-5, with TRBD1 identical over 7 bases. Germline V lookup: CDR1 SGHTA, CDR2 FQGTGA. The CDR3 consists of 15 residues. Trimming cost V 5 bases and J 3 bases; bases outside gene matches: 7. The whole variable domain, remainder taken from reference TRBV7-3 and TRBJ1-5, is GAGVSQTPSNKVTEKGKYVELRCDPISGHTALYWYRQSLGQGPEFLIYFQGTGAADDSGLPNDRFFAVRPEGSVSTLKIQRTERGDSAVYLCASSPKTGYNQPQHFGDGTRLSIL.

This clonotype was observed a handful of times. This CDR3 is CASSPDRVPYNEQFF. The CDR3, as DNA: TGTGCCAGCAGCCCTGACAGGGTGCCCTACAATGAGCAGTTCTTC. This sequence joins TRBV11-1 and TRBJ2-1, with TRBD1 matching over 7 bases. V shed 5 bases, J shed 2 bases, and the junction held 6 bases outside the gene matches. Per germline, CDR1 SGHAT and CDR2 FQDESV (reference sequence). The CDR3 length is 15 residues.

This clonotype was seen many times. The chain links TRBV7-9 to TRBJ1-1; D gene ambiguous. V was shortened by 5 bases and J by 5 bases, with 12 bases between the two germline ends. Germline V gene data show CDR1 as SEHNR and CDR2 as FQNEAQ (reference sequence). The CDR3 covers 13 residues. This CDR3 reads CASSEGRLTEAFF. Here the CDR3 DNA reads TGTGCCAGCAGCGAAGGGAGGTTGACTGAAGCTTTCTTT.

This clonotype appeared once. A much larger clonotype is one base distant, so this may be a read error. The V and J genes are TRBV19 and TRBJ2-2; D remains unclear. This CDR3 is built from 13 residues. Germline lookup yields CDR1 LNHDA and CDR2 SQIVND (reference sequence). Trimming stripped 3 bases from V and 6 bases from J, with 8 bases between. CDR3 in amino acids: CASSISKAGELFF. The CDR3 DNA sequence: TGTGCCAGTAGTATTAGCAAAGCCGGGGAGCTGTTTTTT.

The chain employs TRBV16 and TRBJ2-7, with 8 bases that match TRBD1. The V and J ends lost 7 bases and 6 bases, in that order; junction bases with no gene match: 14. The CDR3 spans 15 residues. Germline lookup yields CDR1 KGHSY and CDR2 FQNENV. Here the CDR3 DNA reads TGTGCCAGCAAACCTACGAGACAGGGGTCTGCCGAGCAGTACTTC. Residues: CASKPTRQGSAEQYF.

This clonotype was observed a few times. The chain uses TRBV27 and TRBJ1-2; D possibly corresponds to TRBD1 (5 bases). V was clipped by 8 bases and J by 3 bases, with 16 bases between them. This CDR3 contains 14 residues. Germline V gene sequence: CDR1 MNHEY, CDR2 SMNVEV (reference sequence). The CDR3 coding sequence is TGTGCCAGCGGGTTCACAGGCTCCCACTATGGCTACACCTTC. As protein: CASGFTGSHYGYTF.

This clonotype appeared many times. The chain is built from TRBV10-3 and TRBJ1-3; TRBD1 matches 7 bases. This CDR3 is built from 16 residues. V lost 3 bases, J lost 0 bases, and 5 bases stayed unmatched. CDR1 ENHRY and CDR2 SYGVKD come from the germline V gene. CDR3 sequence: CAISDRDSFSGNTIYF. In nucleotides, the CDR3 is TGTGCCATCAGTGACAGGGACAGCTTCTCTGGAAACACCATATATTTT.

This clonotype was observed a few times. V gene TRBV20-1 combines with J gene TRBJ2-5, with D unresolved. The length of the CDR3 is 14 residues. CDR1 is DFQATT, CDR2 SNEGSKA, per germline (reference sequence). V lost 3 bases to trimming and J lost 5 bases, with 16 bases between them. The CDR3 spells CSASSLPLGETQYF. The CDR3 DNA is TGCAGTGCTAGCTCCTTACCTCTTGGGGAGACCCAGTACTTC.

The chain is built from TRBV20-1 and TRBJ2-7; 8 bases agree with TRBD1. The CDR3 runs 14 residues. Germline V gene sequence: CDR1 DFQATT, CDR2 SNEGSKA (reference sequence). V was pared by 5 bases and J by 2 bases, with 8 bases of the junction left unmatched. This CDR3 reads CSASPPGQAYEQYF. In nucleotides, the CDR3 is TGCAGTGCTTCCCCCCCGGGACAGGCCTACGAGCAGTACTTC.

This clonotype is categorized as medium-sized. Here the CDR3 reads CASSYSGGGSSYEQYF. For the CDR3, the DNA is TGTGCCAGCAGTTACTCGGGCGGGGGGAGCTCCTACGAGCAGTACTTC. This sequence joins TRBV6-5 and TRBJ2-7, with 8 bases matching TRBD2. This CDR3 is built from 16 residues. The germline V gene has CDR1 MNHEY and CDR2 SVGAGI. Germline trimming cut 0 bases from V and 0 bases from J; bases unmatched to any gene: 4.

This clonotype came up many times. The rearrangement links TRBV4-2 to TRBJ2-7, with a weak D call TRBD2 (5 bases). The V end was cut by 0 bases, the J end by 2 bases, with 17 bases between. Germline CDR1 reads LGHNA; CDR2 reads YNFKEQ. This CDR3 is built from 17 residues. CDR3 amino acids: CASSQDIEGRRAYEQYF. The CDR3 coding sequence is TGTGCCAGCAGCCAAGATATTGAGGGAAGAAGGGCCTACGAGCAGTACTTC.

The chain recombines TRBV7-6 with TRBJ2-3, with D uncertain. From germline, CDR1 is SGHVS and CDR2 FNYEAQ. The CDR3 is 14 residues long. V was clipped by 7 bases and J by 4 bases, with 15 bases between them. In DNA, the CDR3 is TGTGCCAGCACCTTGTCGCAGGTATCAGATACGCAGTATTTT. It yields the protein CASTLSQVSDTQYF.